Shown below are 5 T cell receptor beta chains from a single sample sequenced in a study of shared clonotypes between healthy human individuals. Assay used: immunoSEQ multiplex PCR; TCRdb lists only in-frame clones, some missing. The sample carries roughly 550,000 clones, around 95% recorded once. Naive-designated CD8 cells lacked CD45RO, were positively enriched for CCR7, and omitted terminally differentiated effector memory CD45RA+ cells. The source material was naive CD8+ T cells sorted from blood. The receptors originated from a woman in her 30s in good health.

V and J are TRBV2 and TRBJ2-3; TRBD2 aligns across 8 bases. Germline CDR1 reads SNHLY; CDR2 reads FYNNEI. V gave up 8 bases and J gave up 0 bases; unmatched junction bases: 7. This CDR3 has 15 amino acids. Here the CDR3 reads CASSRLAPSTDTQYF. In DNA form, the CDR3 reads TGTGCCAGCTCCCGACTAGCGCCTAGCACAGATACGCAGTATTTT.

This clone was seen only a few times. The genes are TRBV30 and TRBJ1-4; 8 positions match TRBD1. Germline V lookup: CDR1 GTSNPN, CDR2 SVGIG (reference sequence). The V gene end was trimmed by 0 bases and the J gene end by 8 bases; junction bases not matched to a gene: 8. This CDR3 is built from 15 residues. The CDR3 spells CAWSVADRDWEKLFF. The CDR3 bases are TGTGCCTGGAGTGTAGCGGACAGGGATTGGGAAAAACTGTTTTTT.

This clone was counted once. The V call is TRBV19, the J call TRBJ2-7; D unclear. Trimming pared 1 base from V and 0 bases from J, leaving 10 bases between. CDR3 size: 15 residues. Germline CDR1 reads LNHDA; CDR2 reads SQIVND (reference sequence). CDR3 protein: CASSIGASPSYEQYF. The CDR3 coding sequence is TGTGCCAGTAGTATAGGAGCGTCCCCCTCCTACGAGCAGTACTTC.

The chain recombines TRBV5-8 with TRBJ1-2, with a weak D call TRBD1 (5 bases). This CDR3 region has 13 residues. The germline V and J ends were trimmed by 6 bases and 1 base, with 10 bases remaining between them. Germline values: CDR1 SGHTS, CDR2 YDEGEE. The CDR3 coding sequence is TGTGCCAGCAACGGCAGGGATAACTATGGCTACACCTTC. This translates into CASNGRDNYGYTF.

The genes are TRBV5-6 and TRBJ2-2, with 8 bases that match TRBD1. CDR1 is SGHDT and CDR2 is YYEEEE in the germline V gene. Losses at the gene ends were 0 bases for V and 6 bases for J; bases not matched to a gene: 10. This CDR3 region has 17 residues. The CDR3 DNA is TGTGCCAGCAGCTTGGCCGGGGCAGGGGGCCCATCCGGGGAGCTGTTTTTT. The encoded protein is CASSLAGAGGPSGELFF.